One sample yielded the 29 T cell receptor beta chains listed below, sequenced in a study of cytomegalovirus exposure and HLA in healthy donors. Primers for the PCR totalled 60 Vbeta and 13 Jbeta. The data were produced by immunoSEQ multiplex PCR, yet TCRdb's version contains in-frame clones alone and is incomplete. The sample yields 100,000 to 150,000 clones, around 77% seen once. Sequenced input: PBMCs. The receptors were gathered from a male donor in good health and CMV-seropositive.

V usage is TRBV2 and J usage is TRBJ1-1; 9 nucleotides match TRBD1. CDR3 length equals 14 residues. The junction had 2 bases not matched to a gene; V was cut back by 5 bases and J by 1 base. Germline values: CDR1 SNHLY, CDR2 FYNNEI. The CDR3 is CASSLQGANTEAFF. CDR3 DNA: TGTGCCAGCAGTTTACAGGGGGCGAACACTGAAGCTTTCTTT.

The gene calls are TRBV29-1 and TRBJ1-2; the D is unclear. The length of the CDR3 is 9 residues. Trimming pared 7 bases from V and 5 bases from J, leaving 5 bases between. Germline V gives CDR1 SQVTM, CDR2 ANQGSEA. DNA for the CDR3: TGCAGCGCCGGGTATGGCTACACCTTC. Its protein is CSAGYGYTF.

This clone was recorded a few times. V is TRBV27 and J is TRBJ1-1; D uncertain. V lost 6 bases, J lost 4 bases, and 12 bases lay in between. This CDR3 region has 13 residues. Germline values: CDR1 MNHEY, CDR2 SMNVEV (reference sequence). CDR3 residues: CASSPGDVTEAFF. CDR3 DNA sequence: TGTGCCAGCAGCCCCGGGGATGTCACTGAAGCTTTCTTT.

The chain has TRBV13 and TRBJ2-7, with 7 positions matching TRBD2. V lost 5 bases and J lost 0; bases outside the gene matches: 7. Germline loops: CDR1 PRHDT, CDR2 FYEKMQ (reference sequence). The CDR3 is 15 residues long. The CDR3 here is CASSHRLALSYEQYF. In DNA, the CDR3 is TGTGCCAGCAGCCATCGACTAGCCCTCTCCTACGAGCAGTACTTC.

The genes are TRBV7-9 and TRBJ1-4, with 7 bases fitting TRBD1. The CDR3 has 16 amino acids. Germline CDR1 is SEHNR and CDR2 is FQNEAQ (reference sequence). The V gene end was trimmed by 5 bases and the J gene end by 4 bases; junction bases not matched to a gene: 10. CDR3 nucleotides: TGTGCCAGCAGCGCAGACTGGGACAGCAGTAATGAAAAACTGTTTTTT. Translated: CASSADWDSSNEKLFF.

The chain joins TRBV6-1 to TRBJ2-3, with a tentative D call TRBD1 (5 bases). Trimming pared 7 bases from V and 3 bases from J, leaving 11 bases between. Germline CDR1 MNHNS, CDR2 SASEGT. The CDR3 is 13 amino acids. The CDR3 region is CASTRERTDTQYF. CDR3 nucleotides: TGTGCCAGCACCAGGGAACGGACAGATACGCAGTATTTT.

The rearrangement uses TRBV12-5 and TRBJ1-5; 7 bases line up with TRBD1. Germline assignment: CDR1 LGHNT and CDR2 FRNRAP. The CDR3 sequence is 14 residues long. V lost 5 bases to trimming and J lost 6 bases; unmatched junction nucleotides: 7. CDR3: CASGTGEAGQPQHF. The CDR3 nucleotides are TGTGCTAGTGGTACAGGGGAGGCAGGTCAGCCCCAGCATTTT.

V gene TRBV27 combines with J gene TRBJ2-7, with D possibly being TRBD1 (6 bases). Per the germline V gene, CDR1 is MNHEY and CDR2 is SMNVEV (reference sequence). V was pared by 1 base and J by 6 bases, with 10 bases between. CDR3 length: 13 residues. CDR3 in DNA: TGTGCCAGCAGTTTATACAGGGAAGGCGAGCAGTACTTC. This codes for CASSLYREGEQYF.

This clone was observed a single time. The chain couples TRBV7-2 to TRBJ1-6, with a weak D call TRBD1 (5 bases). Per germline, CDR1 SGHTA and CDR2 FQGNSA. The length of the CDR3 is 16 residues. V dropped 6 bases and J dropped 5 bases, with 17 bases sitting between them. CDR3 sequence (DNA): TGTGCCAGCAGGCGAGTAGGGGTCGTGGATAATTCACCCCTCCACTTT. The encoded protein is CASRRVGVVDNSPLHF.

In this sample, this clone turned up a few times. This CDR3 reads CASSTTGVITDTQYF. CDR3 nucleotides: TGTGCCAGCAGCACTACGGGGGTAATCACAGATACGCAGTATTTT. The rearrangement joins TRBV11-2 to TRBJ2-3, with D tentatively TRBD2 (6 bases). CDR3 length: 15 amino acids. Looked up from germline, CDR1 is SGHAT and CDR2 is FQNNGV. V lost 5 bases and J 2 bases, leaving 14 bases between the germline ends.

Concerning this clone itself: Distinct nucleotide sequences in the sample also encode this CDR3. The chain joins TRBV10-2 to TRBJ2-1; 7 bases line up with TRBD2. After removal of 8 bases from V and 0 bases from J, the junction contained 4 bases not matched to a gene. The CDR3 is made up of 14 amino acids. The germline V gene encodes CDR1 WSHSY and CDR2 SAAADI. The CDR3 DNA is TGCGCCAGCTCCGGGGGGAGCTCCTACAATGAGCAGTTCTTC. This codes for CASSGGSSYNEQFF.

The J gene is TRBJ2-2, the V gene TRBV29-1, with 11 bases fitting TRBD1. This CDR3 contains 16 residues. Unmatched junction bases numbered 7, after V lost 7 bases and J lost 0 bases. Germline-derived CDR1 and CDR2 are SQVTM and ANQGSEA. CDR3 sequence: CSASLGQGANTGELFF. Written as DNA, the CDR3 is TGCAGCGCTTCGTTGGGACAGGGGGCGAACACCGGGGAGCTGTTTTTT.

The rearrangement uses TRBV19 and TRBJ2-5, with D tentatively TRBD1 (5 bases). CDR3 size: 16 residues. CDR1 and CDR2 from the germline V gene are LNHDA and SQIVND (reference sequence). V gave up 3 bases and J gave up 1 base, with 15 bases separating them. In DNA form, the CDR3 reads TGTGCCAGTAGTATGAGGAGAACAGGTATCCAAGAGACCCAGTACTTC. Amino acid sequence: CASSMRRTGIQETQYF.

CDR3 loop: CASSPSPGYGYTF. The CDR3 nucleotides are TGTGCCAGCAGTCCCTCCCCGGGGTATGGCTACACCTTC. This chain uses TRBV27 with TRBJ1-2; D is unresolved. The germline V gene encodes CDR1 MNHEY and CDR2 SMNVEV (reference sequence). Trimming stripped 5 bases from V and 5 bases from J, with 12 bases between. This CDR3 contains 13 residues.

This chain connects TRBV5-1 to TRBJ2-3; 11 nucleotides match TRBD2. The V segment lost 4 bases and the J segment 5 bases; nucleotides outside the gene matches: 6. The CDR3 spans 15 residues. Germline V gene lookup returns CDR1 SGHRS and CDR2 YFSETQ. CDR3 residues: CASSGIAGGIDTQYF. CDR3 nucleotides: TGCGCCAGCAGCGGCATAGCGGGGGGGATAGATACGCAGTATTTT.

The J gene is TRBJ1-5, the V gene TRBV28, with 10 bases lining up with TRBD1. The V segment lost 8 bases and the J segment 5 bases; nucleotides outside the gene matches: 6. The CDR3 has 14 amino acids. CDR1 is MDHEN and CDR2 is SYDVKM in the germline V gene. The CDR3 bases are TGTGCCAGCTTGGGACAGGGGAGGCATCAGCCCCAGCATTTT. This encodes CASLGQGRHQPQHF.

CDR3 sequence (DNA): TGTGCCAGCAGCGTATTGGACAGTTCCTACGAGCAGTACTTC. Translated, it gives CASSVLDSSYEQYF. The genes are TRBV9 and TRBJ2-7; TRBD1 might be the D (6 bases). From germline, CDR1 is SGDLS and CDR2 YYNGEE. There are 14 residues in the CDR3. V was shortened by 1 base and J by 1 base, with 9 bases between the two germline ends.

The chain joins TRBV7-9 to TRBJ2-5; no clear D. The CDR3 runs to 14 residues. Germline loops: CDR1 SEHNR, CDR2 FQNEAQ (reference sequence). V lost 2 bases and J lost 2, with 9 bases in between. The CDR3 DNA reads TGTGCCAGCAGCTTACGTTTACAGCAAGAGACCCAGTACTTC. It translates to CASSLRLQQETQYF.

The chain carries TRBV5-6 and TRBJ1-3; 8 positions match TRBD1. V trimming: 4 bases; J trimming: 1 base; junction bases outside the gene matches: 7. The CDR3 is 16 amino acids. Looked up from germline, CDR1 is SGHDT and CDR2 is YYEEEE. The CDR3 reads CASSVNRGWSGNTIYF. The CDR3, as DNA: TGTGCCAGCAGCGTCAACAGGGGGTGGTCTGGAAACACCATATATTTT.

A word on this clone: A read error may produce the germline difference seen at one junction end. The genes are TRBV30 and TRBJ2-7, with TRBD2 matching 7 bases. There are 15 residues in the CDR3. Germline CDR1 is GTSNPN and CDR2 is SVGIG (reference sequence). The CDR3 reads CAWNLQAWGRGEQCF. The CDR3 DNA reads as TGTGCCTGGAACCTACAGGCGTGGGGGAGGGGCGAGCAGTGCTTC.

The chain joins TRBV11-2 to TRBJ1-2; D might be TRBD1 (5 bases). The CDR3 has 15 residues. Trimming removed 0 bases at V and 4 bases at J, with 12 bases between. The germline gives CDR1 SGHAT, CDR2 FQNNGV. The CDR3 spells CASSLDQGLGYGYTF. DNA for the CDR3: TGTGCCAGCAGCTTAGATCAGGGTTTAGGCTATGGCTACACCTTC.

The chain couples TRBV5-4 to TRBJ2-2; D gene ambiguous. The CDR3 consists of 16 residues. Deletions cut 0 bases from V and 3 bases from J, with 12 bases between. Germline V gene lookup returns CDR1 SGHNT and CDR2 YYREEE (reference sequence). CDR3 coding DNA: TGTGCCAGCAGCTTGGGCGAAGAAACCTACACCGGGGAGCTGTTTTTT. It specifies CASSLGEETYTGELFF.

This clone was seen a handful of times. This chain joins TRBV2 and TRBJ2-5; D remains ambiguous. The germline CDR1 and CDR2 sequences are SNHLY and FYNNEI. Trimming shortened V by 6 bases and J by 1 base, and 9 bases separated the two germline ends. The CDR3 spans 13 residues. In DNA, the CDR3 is TGTGCCAGCAGCTATTCGGTCCAAGAGACCCAGTACTTC. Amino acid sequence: CASSYSVQETQYF. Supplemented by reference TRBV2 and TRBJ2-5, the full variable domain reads EPEVTQTPSHQVTQMGQEVILRCVPISNHLYFYWYRQILGQKVEFLVSFYNNEISEKSEIFDDQFSVERPDGSNFTLKIRSTKLEDSAMYFCASSYSVQETQYFGPGTRLLVL.

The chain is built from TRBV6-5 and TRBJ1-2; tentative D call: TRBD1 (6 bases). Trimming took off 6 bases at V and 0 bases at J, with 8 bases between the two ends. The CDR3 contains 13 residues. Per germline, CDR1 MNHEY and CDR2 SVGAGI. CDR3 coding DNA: TGTGCCAGCAGATGGGACACTAACTATGGCTACACCTTC. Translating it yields CASRWDTNYGYTF.

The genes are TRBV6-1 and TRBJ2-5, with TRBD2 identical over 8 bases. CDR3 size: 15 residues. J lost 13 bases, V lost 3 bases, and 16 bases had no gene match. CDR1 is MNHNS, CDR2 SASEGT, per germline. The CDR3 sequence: CASSETAGGPFSLYF. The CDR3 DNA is TGTGCCAGCAGTGAGACGGCGGGGGGCCCATTTAGTTTGTACTTC.

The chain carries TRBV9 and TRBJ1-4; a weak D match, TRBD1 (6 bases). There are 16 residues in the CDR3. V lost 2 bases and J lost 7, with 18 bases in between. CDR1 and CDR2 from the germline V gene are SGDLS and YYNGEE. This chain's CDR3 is CASSVGGQGFGEKLFF. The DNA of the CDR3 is TGTGCCAGCAGCGTTGGGGGACAAGGGTTCGGTGAAAAACTGTTTTTT.

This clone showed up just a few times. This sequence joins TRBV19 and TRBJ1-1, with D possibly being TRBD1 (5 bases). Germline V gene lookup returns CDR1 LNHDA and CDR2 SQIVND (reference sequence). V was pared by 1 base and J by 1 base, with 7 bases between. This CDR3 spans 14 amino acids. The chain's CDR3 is CASSIGQTNTEAFF. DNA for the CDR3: TGTGCCAGTAGTATAGGACAGACGAACACTGAAGCTTTCTTT.

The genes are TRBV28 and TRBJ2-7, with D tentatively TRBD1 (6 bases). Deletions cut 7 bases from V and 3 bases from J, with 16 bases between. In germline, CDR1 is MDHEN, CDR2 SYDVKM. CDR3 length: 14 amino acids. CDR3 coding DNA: TGTGCCAGCACCTCATCCGGACAGATCTACGAGCAGTACTTC. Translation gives CASTSSGQIYEQYF.

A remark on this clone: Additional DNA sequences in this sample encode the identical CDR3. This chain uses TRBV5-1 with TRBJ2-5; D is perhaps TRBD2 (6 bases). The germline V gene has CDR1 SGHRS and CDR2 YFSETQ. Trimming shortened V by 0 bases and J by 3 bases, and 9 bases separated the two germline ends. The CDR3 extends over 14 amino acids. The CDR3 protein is CASSLAPGEETQYF. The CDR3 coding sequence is TGCGCCAGCAGCTTGGCCCCGGGGGAAGAGACCCAGTACTTC.